The 6 T cell receptor beta chains listed next were all sequenced from one sample in a study of metastatic and nonmetastatic thyroid tumors. Every patient underwent thyroid surgery untreated. With MiXCR, TCRdb called clones anew from the PCR reads. Here the sample spans tens of thousands of clones, about a sixth being singletons. Sequencing was performed on tumor tissue. The receptors originated from a female donor with papillary thyroid cancer or a benign thyroid nodule (not recorded which). Some clones in this sample may be carry-over from other donors' samples.

This clone was recorded at least ten times. V gene TRBV5-6 combines with J gene TRBJ1-1; D is uncertain. The CDR3 extends over 15 amino acids. The V and J ends lost 4 bases and 3 bases respectively, with 16 bases between them. CDR1 is SGHDT, CDR2 YYEEEE, per germline. This CDR3 is CASSPSGSMHTEAFF. CDR3 nucleotide sequence: TGTGCCAGCAGCCCAAGTGGCAGTATGCACACTGAAGCTTTCTTT.

With respect to this clone: It may be a read error: a sequence one base away is much more abundant. The chain uses TRBV4-3 and TRBJ2-1; 7 positions agree with TRBD1. Per germline, CDR1 LGHNA and CDR2 YSLEER. The J segment lost 2 bases and the V segment lost 0 bases, leaving 7 bases of the junction unmatched. This CDR3 spans 17 amino acids. CDR3 bases: TGCGCCAGCAGCCAAGATATACAGGGGATCCCCTACAATGAGCAGTTCTTC. This codes for CASSQDIQGIPYNEQFF.

In this sample, this clone turned up many times. V gene TRBV24-1 combines with J gene TRBJ1-1; D is ambiguous. The CDR3 length is 11 residues. Germline CDR1 is KGHDR and CDR2 is SFDVKD. The germline V and J ends were trimmed by 3 bases and 13 bases, with 11 bases remaining between them. CDR3 nucleotide sequence: TGTGCCACCAGTGATCTCGATCGGGTTTTCTTT. The encoded protein is CATSDLDRVFF.

This clone was recorded many times. A read error may explain this, as a much larger clone is one base away. Additional DNA sequences in this sample encode the identical CDR3. This rearrangement joins TRBV20-1 to TRBJ1-2; D ambiguous. This CDR3 spans 14 amino acids. The germline V gene has CDR1 DFQATT and CDR2 SNEGSKA (reference sequence). For the CDR3, the DNA is TGCAGCGCTAGAGATTCAACAGTAAACTATGGCTACACCTTC. This gives the protein CSARDSTVNYGYTF.

This clone has at least ten counts. The chain has TRBV10-3 and TRBJ2-7; D remains ambiguous. The germline V gene has CDR1 ENHRY and CDR2 SYGVKD. The CDR3 sequence is 15 residues long. Trimming removed 0 bases at V and 2 bases at J, with 11 bases between. This chain's CDR3 is CAISESNGQAYEQYF. The DNA of the CDR3 is TGTGCCATCAGTGAGTCGAACGGGCAGGCCTACGAGCAGTACTTC.

A few counts support this clone. The chain joins TRBV7-9 to TRBJ2-3; D is ambiguous. Looked up from germline, CDR1 is SEHNR and CDR2 is FQNEAQ (reference sequence). The CDR3 loop spans 11 amino acids. CDR3 bases: TGTGACGGCAGCTCTGAACATACGCAGTATTTT. Residues: CDGSSEHTQYF.